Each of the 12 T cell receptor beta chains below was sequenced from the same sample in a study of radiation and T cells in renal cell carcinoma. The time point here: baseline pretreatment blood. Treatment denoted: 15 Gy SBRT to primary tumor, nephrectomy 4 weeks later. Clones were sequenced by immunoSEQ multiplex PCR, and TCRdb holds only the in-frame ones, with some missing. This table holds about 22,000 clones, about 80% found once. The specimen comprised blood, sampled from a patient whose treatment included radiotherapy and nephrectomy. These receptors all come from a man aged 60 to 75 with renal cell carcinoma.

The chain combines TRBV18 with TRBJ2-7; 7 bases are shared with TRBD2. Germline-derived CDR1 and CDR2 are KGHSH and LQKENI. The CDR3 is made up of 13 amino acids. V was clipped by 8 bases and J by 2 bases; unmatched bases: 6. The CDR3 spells CASTLAEPYEQYF. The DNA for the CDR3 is TGTGCCAGCACCCTAGCGGAGCCCTACGAGCAGTACTTC.

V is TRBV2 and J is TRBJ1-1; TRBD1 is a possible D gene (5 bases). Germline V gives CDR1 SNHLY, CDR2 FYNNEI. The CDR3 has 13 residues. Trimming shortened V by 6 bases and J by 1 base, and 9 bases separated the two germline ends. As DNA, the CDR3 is TGTGCCAGCAGAAAAGACAGGAACACTGAAGCTTTCTTT. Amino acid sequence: CASRKDRNTEAFF.

The CDR3 sequence is CASSQGAVDTDTQYF. CDR3 sequence (DNA): TGTGCCAGCAGCCAAGGAGCGGTTGACACAGATACGCAGTATTTT. J is TRBJ2-3 and V is TRBV4-2, with D possibly TRBD2 on 5 matching bases. V was trimmed by 1 base and J by 2 bases, leaving 10 bases between them. The CDR3 covers 15 residues. CDR1 and CDR2 (germline): LGHNA, YNFKEQ.

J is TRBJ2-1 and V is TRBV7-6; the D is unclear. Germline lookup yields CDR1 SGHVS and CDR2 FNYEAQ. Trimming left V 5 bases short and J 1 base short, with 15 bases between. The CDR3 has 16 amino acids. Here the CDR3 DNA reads TGTGCCAGCAGCATCCTCGGGCGGCGGTCCTACAATGAGCAGTTCTTC. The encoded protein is CASSILGRRSYNEQFF.

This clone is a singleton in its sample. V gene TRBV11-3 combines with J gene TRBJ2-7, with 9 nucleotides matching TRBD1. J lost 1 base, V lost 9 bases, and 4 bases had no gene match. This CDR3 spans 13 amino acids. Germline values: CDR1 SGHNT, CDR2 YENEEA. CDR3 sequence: CARGGQGSYEQYF. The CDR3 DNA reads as TGTGCCAGAGGGGGACAGGGATCCTACGAGCAGTACTTC.

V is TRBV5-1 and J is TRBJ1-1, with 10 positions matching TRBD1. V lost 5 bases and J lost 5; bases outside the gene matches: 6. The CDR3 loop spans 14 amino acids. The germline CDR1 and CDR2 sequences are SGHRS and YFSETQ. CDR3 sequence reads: CASRSTGGSTEAFF. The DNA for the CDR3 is TGCGCCAGCAGGTCGACAGGGGGCTCAACTGAAGCTTTCTTT.

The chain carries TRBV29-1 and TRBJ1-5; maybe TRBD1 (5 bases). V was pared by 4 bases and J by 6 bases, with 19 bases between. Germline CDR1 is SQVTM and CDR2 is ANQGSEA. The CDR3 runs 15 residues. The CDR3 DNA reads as TGCAGCGTTGCCTACAATTTGGGGGAAGGTCAGCCCCAGCATTTT. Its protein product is CSVAYNLGEGQPQHF.

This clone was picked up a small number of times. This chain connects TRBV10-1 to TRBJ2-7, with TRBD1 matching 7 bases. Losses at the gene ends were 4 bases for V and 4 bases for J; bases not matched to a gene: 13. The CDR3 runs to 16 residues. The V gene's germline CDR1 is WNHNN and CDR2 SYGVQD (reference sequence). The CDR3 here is CASSASDRDRKYEQYF. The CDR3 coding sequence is TGCGCCAGCAGTGCATCAGACCGGGACAGAAAGTACGAGCAGTACTTC.

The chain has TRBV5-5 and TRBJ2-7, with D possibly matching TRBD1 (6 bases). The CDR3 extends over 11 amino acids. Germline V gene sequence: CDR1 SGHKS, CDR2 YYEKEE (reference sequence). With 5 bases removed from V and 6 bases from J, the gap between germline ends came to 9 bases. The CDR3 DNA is TGTGCCAGCAGGCAAGGGGGCGAGCAGTACTTC. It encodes CASRQGGEQYF.

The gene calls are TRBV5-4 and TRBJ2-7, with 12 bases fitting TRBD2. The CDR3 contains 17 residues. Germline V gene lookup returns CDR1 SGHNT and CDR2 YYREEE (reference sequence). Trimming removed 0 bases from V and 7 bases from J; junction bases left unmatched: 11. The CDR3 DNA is TGTGCCAGCAGCTTGGGTGGCCTAGCGGGAGGGCCTGGGGAGCAGTACTTC. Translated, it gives CASSLGGLAGGPGEQYF.

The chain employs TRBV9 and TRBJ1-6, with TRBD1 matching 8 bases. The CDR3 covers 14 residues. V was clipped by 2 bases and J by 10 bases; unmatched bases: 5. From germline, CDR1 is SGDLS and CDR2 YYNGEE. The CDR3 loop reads CASSVTGEESPLHF. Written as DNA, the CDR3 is TGTGCCAGCAGCGTGACAGGGGAGGAATCACCCCTCCACTTT.

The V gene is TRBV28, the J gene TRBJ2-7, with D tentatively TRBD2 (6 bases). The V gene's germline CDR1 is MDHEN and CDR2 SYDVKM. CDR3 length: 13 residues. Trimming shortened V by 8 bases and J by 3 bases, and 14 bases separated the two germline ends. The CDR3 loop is CASWRGAGYEQYF. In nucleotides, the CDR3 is TGTGCCAGCTGGAGGGGCGCGGGCTACGAGCAGTACTTC. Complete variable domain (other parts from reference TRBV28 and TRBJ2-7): DVKVTQSSRYLVKRTGEKVFLECVQDMDHENMFWYRQDPGLGLRLIYFSYDVKMKEKGDIPEGYSVSREKKERFSLILESASTNQTSMYLCASWRGAGYEQYFGPGTRLTVT.